What follows is one TCR beta chain and its context. Its cognate antigen has yet to be identified. Sequence at one end of the junction differs from germline and may be a read error. The sample originates from a study of CD8+CD57+ T cells in acquired aplastic anemia (dated by TCRdb to the late 2010s). At the level of the whole study: On average, sorted CD4+ and CD8+ cells yielded 2.5 to 3.5 ug of extracted DNA, with a range of about 0.19 to 30 ug. CD8+CD57+ expansion was defined as a frequency above the mean frequency observed in healthy subjects.

The paper as a whole reports these results and caveats: Twenty-nine CD8+ CDR3 sequences were found to be shared between patients and controls, but these sequences appeared to be highly expressed in patients and within the immunodominant clones of the patients. Patients and healthy controls showed no significant difference in CD8+ Simpson's diversity (P=0.060).

The germline V gene (reference sequence) yields SEHNR for CDR1 and FQNEAQ for CDR2. Taken from cysteine to phenylalanine, the CDR3 has 15 residues. Left in the record is the CDR3 DNA by itself, 45 bases read in frame from the first base. The patients picked for sequencing were ones in whom flow cytometry had shown an expansion of CD8+CD57+ cells. Severe acquired aplastic anemia was diagnosed in all patients according to International Study of Aplastic Anemia and Agranulocytosis and Camitta criteria. No therapy had been received by the patients at the time of blood sampling. In this study, sorted CD4+ and CD8+ T cells from the blood of healthy subjects and of severe aplastic anemia patients had their TCR repertoires deep-sequenced. In the USA, patient enrollment took place under clinicaltrials.gov protocols 00001620, 01623167, 00001397, 00071045, 00081523 and 00961064. Ficoll-Paque density gradient centrifugation was used to isolate peripheral blood mononuclear cells. Before DNA extraction, CD4+ and CD8+ T cells were sorted with FACS or magnetic beads.

Genomic DNA was used as template for profiling of TCR beta VDJ combinations and CDR3 sequences. TCR repertoire sequencing was run on an Illumina HiSeq 2000. The authors' analysis ran thus. Repertoires were assessed using TRBV/TRBJ rearrangement plots, CDR3 size and DJ length profiles, and Simpson's diversity index. The most abundant DNA sequence in the deep sequencing data was taken as the immunodominant clone. CDR3 amino acid sequences were screened for sharing across subjects and were compared with published repertoires and the VDJdb database. TCRdb took the public reads, trimmed them with fastp at Q25, ran MiXCR for clone calling and kept in-frame beta chains. Each entry is one CDR3 protein sequence, shown with its most common DNA and genes. It is TCRdb's table, rather than the study itself, that gives the V and J calls and clone size. The sample table shows approximately 300,000 distinct CDR3 sequences, and about three fifths are seen once. The top ten hold around 1.2% of the sample.

The chain is assembled from TRBV7-9 and TRBJ1-2, and 7 junction bases match TRBD1. Sequencing was carried out using sorted CD4+, CD8+, or CD8+CD57+ T cells (not recorded which) from PBMCs. The source is a human donor with aplastic anemia. The sequence in DNA is TGTTCCAGCAGCTTAGCCGCAGGGGGTGGTTATGGCTACACCTTC. It specifies CSSSLAAGGGYGYTF.